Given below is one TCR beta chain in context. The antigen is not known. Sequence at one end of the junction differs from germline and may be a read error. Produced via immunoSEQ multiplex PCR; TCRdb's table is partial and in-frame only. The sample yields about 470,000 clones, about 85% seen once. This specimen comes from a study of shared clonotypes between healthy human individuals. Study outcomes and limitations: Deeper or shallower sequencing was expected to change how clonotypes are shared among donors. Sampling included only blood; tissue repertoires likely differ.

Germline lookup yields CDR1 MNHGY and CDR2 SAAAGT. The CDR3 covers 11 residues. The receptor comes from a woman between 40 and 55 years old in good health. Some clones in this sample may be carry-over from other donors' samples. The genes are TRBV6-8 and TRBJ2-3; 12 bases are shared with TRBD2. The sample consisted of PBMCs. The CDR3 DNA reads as TGTGCCAGCAGTTACTCCCTAGCGGGAGGGTTT. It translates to CASSYSLAGGF.